This TCR beta chain comes out of a study of T cell repertoires in cytomegalovirus infection. As for this clonotype: Its antigen is not identified. At one boundary the junction diverges from the germline segment, which might be a read error.

TCRdb reanalysed the reads using MiXCR and keeps one entry per CDR3 protein. This table holds about a million distinct CDR3 sequences, around 30% found once. The sequence was obtained from a human donor in good health (CMV status not recorded). Some clones in this sample may be carry-over from other donors' samples. This specimen was cultured CD8+ T cells from PBMCs, taken from culture after CMV antigen stimulation.

The CDR3 loop is CASSQEGTNTKAFF. Written as DNA, the CDR3 is TGCGCCAGCAGCCAAGAGGGGACGAACACTAAAGCTTTCTTT. This chain links TRBV4-1 with TRBJ1-1; a possible D gene is TRBD1 (5 bases). The CDR3 totals 14 residues. Germline V gene lookup returns CDR1 MGHRA and CDR2 YSYEKL.